A single count supports the clone carrying this T cell receptor beta chain. Its target is not known. J gave up 1 base and V 2 bases, and 7 bases lay outside the gene matches. The CDR3 covers 16 residues. Per germline, CDR1 SGHVT and CDR2 SQSDAQ. RNA transcripts were the template for amplifying TCR beta CDR3 regions. HTBI primers drove first-round RT-PCR of the TCR CDR3. TCRdb re-analysed the multiplex PCR reads in MiXCR, keeping a single row per CDR3 protein. The sample lists fewer than 750,000 distinct CDR3 sequences; just over 45% were seen once. These data belong to a study of T cells in Graves' hyperthyroidism and ophthalmopathy. Study-wide points: Most thyroid clonotypes expanded above 0.001 were also detected in blood. Ophthalmopathy, which appeared later, was predicted by the model a median around 6 months before onset.

This chain uses TRBV7-4 with TRBJ1-1, with 7 positions matching TRBD1. Specimen: peripheral blood or thyroid tissue (not recorded which). The receptor's source is a woman under 30 with Graves' hyperthyroidism. The CDR3 DNA follows: TGTGCCAGCAGCTTATCCGGACAGGCCCCGAACACTGAAGCTTTCTTT. Protein sequence: CASSLSGQAPNTEAFF.